Listed below are T cell receptor beta chains from one sample, sequenced in a study of TIL therapy for anti-PD-1-resistant metastatic lung cancer. TCRdb keeps only in-frame clones here, not all; method: immunoSEQ multiplex PCR. The sample comprises about 100,000 clones, under 70% of which are singletons, and approximately 11% rests with the top ten. The sequenced sample was tumor tissue, obtained at baseline. The receptors come from a person aged 25-80 years with non-small cell lung cancer. Each CDR3 is given with its conserved first and last residue. Fields, in order: D gene, J gene, V gene, clone size, CDR3 DNA, CDR3 protein. A D gene is named only where the DNA matches it firmly. Size tells how often a clone was seen (once, few, many) or the class of an expanded clone, and some rows leave it out.

NA TRBJ2-6 TRBV7-2 many TGTGCCACAAGCATAGCCATTACCTCTGGGGCCAACGTCCTGACTTTC CATSIAITSGANVLTF
TRBD1 TRBJ1-4 TRBV5-8 NA TGTGCCAGCAGCTCCGGGACAGGAAGTCGTAATGAAAAACTGTTTTTT CASSSGTGSRNEKLFF
NA TRBJ2-1 TRBV7-3 NA TGTGCCAGCAGCCCGCGCGGGTTAAAGGGAGATGAGCAGTTCTTC CASSPRGLKGDEQFF
NA TRBJ2-1 TRBV27 NA TGTGCCAGCAGTGTGGGGCGGGGGCTATACAATGAGCAGTTCTTC CASSVGRGLYNEQFF
TRBD2 TRBJ2-7 TRBV6-5 few TGTGCCAGCAGTTACGCGGCGGGGGGCTCCTACGAGCAGTACTTC CASSYAAGGSYEQYF
NA TRBJ1-2 TRBV7-9 few TGTGCCAGCAGCACCGACACTCCCTATGGCTACACCTTC CASSTDTPYGYTF
NA TRBJ2-1 TRBV7-9 NA TGTGCCAGCAGCTTAGGCGGCGGGCGCCAGGCAAGGTACAATGAGCAGTTCTTC CASSLGGGRQARYNEQFF
NA TRBJ2-1 TRBV7-8 NA TGTGCCAGCAGCCCAGGCGGGGAGATCTACAATGAGCAGTTCTTC CASSPGGEIYNEQFF
TRBD2 TRBJ2-7 TRBV5-1 NA TGCGCCAGCAGCTTACTAGCGGGAGACTACGAGCAGTACTTC CASSLLAGDYEQYF
NA TRBJ2-3 TRBV7-6 NA TGTGCCAGCAGCTTAGAAAGAACCAATACGCAGTATTTT CASSLERTNTQYF
NA TRBJ2-2 TRBV6-2/TRBV6-3 NA TGTGCCAGCAGTTACCGGAGTTACACCGGGGAGCTGTTTTTT CASSYRSYTGELFF
TRBD1 TRBJ2-4 TRBV24-1 NA TGTGCCACCAGTGATTCCGGGACAGGGGATGGGATTCAGTACTTC CATSDSGTGDGIQYF
NA TRBJ1-5 TRBV2 NA TGTGCCAGCAGTGAAGCGCCCAAGGGGGGGAGCAATCAGCCCCAGCATTTT CASSEAPKGGSNQPQHF
TRBD2 TRBJ2-1 TRBV7-7 NA TGTGCTAGCAGCTCCCAGGGACTAGCGGGAACTAATGAGCAGTTCTTC CASSSQGLAGTNEQFF
TRBD2 TRBJ2-3 TRBV9 NA TGTGCCAGCAGCGTCGGGGGGACTAGCATAGATACGCAGTATTTT CASSVGGTSIDTQYF
NA TRBJ2-5 TRBV7-9 NA TGTGCCAGCAGCCTCTCTATGATGATGGAGACCCAGTACTTC CASSLSMMMETQYF
NA TRBJ2-7 TRBV6-5 few TGTGCCAGCAGTTACTCGGAGAGATCCGAGCAGTACTTC CASSYSERSEQYF
NA TRBJ1-5 TRBV6-2/TRBV6-3 NA TGTGCCAGCAGTTACCAACCCCTTAGCAATCAGCCCCAGCATTTT CASSYQPLSNQPQHF
TRBD2 TRBJ2-1 TRBV7-9 once TGTGCCAGCAGCCCGCGGGGGGGATCCTACAATGAGCAGTTCTTC CASSPRGGSYNEQFF
NA TRBJ2-3 TRBV19 NA TGTGCCAGTAGTATCAGCTTGCGGGATACGCAGTATTTT CASSISLRDTQYF
TRBD1 TRBJ2-7 TRBV28 NA TGTGCCAGCAGCAGGGGACAGGGAAATTACGAGCAGTACTTC CASSRGQGNYEQYF
TRBD1 TRBJ2-1 TRBV13 NA TGTGCCAGCAGCTTGGGGGACAGGGCCTACAATGAGCAGTTCTTC CASSLGDRAYNEQFF
NA TRBJ1-6 TRBV5-1 NA TGCGCCAGCAGCTTGCTCGATTCACCCCTCCACTTT CASSLLDSPLHF
TRBD1 TRBJ2-2 TRBV5-8 NA TGTGCCAGCAGTGGATGGACAGGGGCCACCGGGGAGCTGTTTTTT CASSGWTGATGELFF
NA TRBJ2-5 TRBV11-2 NA TGTGCCAGCAGCTCGGGACGGCTTCAAGAGACCCAGTACTTC CASSSGRLQETQYF
TRBD2 TRBJ2-3 TRBV19 NA TGTGCCAGTAGTATAGATCCGGGACTAGCCGAAGTTGCAGATACGCAGTATTTT CASSIDPGLAEVADTQYF
NA TRBJ1-5 TRBV6-6 NA TGTGCCAGCAGTTACGGTAGCAATCAGCCCCAGCATTTT CASSYGSNQPQHF
NA TRBJ2-1 TRBV6-5 few TGTGCCAGCAGTTACTCGTGGGGGTACAATGAGCAGTTCTTC CASSYSWGYNEQFF
NA TRBJ1-4 TRBV5-1 few TGCGCCAGCAGCTTAGGGTATGCAACTAATGAAAAACTGTTTTTT CASSLGYATNEKLFF
NA TRBJ2-1 TRBV4-1 once TGCGCCAGCAGTTCAAACGAAGGGCGCTACAATGAGCAGTTCTTC CASSSNEGRYNEQFF
NA TRBJ1-4 TRBV5-1 NA TGCGCCAGCAGCTACGCACCCGCAACTAATGAAAAACTGTTTTTT CASSYAPATNEKLFF
NA TRBJ2-7 TRBV19 few TGTGCCAGTAGTATAAGGGGCCCTCTCGGCGAGCAGTACTTC CASSIRGPLGEQYF
NA TRBJ1-3 TRBV4-1 NA TGCGCCAGCAGCGAAGAGAGCTCCAGCTCTGGAAACACCATATATTTT CASSEESSSSGNTIYF
TRBD2 TRBJ2-1 TRBV9 NA TGTGCCAGCAGCCTAAAACGTAGCGGACTAGTTCCCTCCGAGCAGTTCTTC CASSLKRSGLVPSEQFF
NA TRBJ2-5 TRBV18 NA TGTGCCAGCTCACCAGCCGGAACCCGGGGAGAGACCCAGTACTTC CASSPAGTRGETQYF
NA TRBJ2-6 TRBV7-2 NA TGTGCCAGCAGCTTAGTGATCAGCTCTGGGGCCAACGTCCTGACTTTC CASSLVISSGANVLTF
NA TRBJ1-5 TRBV6-2/TRBV6-3 few TGTGCCAGCAGTTACGACAGGATGAGCAATCAGCCCCAGCATTTT CASSYDRMSNQPQHF
NA TRBJ2-5 TRBV4-2 NA TGTGCCAGCAGTTTTACCGGGACAACTGAAGAGACCCAGTACTTC CASSFTGTTEETQYF
TRBD1 TRBJ2-6 TRBV2 NA TGTGCCAGTACAGACAGGGTGTCGAGGGCCAACGTCCTGACTTTC CASTDRVSRANVLTF
NA TRBJ2-3 TRBV6-1 NA TGTGCCAGCAGTGAAGAGGGACAATACACAGATACGCAGTATTTT CASSEEGQYTDTQYF
TRBD1 TRBJ2-7 TRBV28 NA TGTGCCAGCAGAAGAACCGGGACAGTGTGGGAGCAGTACTTC CASRRTGTVWEQYF
TRBD2 TRBJ2-1 TRBV7-9 NA TGTGCCAGCAGTGGAGGACTAGAACCATACAATGAGCAGTTCTTC CASSGGLEPYNEQFF
TRBD1 TRBJ1-2 TRBV7-8 NA TGTGCCAGCAGCTCCGGGACAGGGTTTAACTATGGCTACACCTTC CASSSGTGFNYGYTF
TRBD1 TRBJ2-7 TRBV7-6 NA TGTGCCAGCAGCCGGGGACAGAACTCCTACGAGCAGTACTTC CASSRGQNSYEQYF
NA TRBJ2-2 TRBV5-6 few TGTGCCAGCAGCTCTGGCGGGGGCAGCACCGGGGAGCTGTTTTTT CASSSGGGSTGELFF
NA TRBJ1-1 TRBV7-8 once TGTGCCAGCAGCTTAGTTAGGAAAGGGACTGAAGCTTTCTTT CASSLVRKGTEAFF
NA TRBJ1-1 TRBV7-9 few TGTGCCAGCAGCCATCCTGGGTCTTCCATGAACACTGAAGCTTTCTTT CASSHPGSSMNTEAFF
TRBD1 TRBJ1-2 TRBV10-3 NA TGTGCCATCAGTGAGTCCGGACAGGAGGGCTACACCTTC CAISESGQEGYTF
NA TRBJ1-6 TRBV18 NA TGTGCCAGCTCACCACAGCGTGACAGTACTAATTCACCCCTCCACTTT CASSPQRDSTNSPLHF
TRBD1 TRBJ1-2 TRBV7-6 NA TGTGCCAGCAGCGCCGGGACAGGGCTTAACTATGGCTACACCTTC CASSAGTGLNYGYTF
TRBD2 TRBJ2-5 TRBV7-2 few TGTGCCAGCAGCCCAAAAGGGACTAGCGGGAGATCACGGCGAGAGACCCAGTACTTC CASSPKGTSGRSRRETQYF
NA TRBJ2-1 TRBV13 medium-sized TGTGCCAGCAGCGACTCGCGGGGATTCAATGAGCAGTTCTTC CASSDSRGFNEQFF
NA TRBJ2-7 TRBV28 NA TGTGCCAGCACCTTGGCGGGAAGCCCCCACGAGCAGTACTTC CASTLAGSPHEQYF
TRBD2 TRBJ2-1 TRBV9 NA TGTGCCAGCAGCGTAGGGGTGTCGGGACTAGCGGGAGGTCAACAGTTCTTC CASSVGVSGLAGGQQFF
TRBD2 TRBJ2-1 TRBV19 NA TGTGCCAGTAGTATTCGGAGCGGGGACTACAATGAGCAGTTCTTC CASSIRSGDYNEQFF
NA TRBJ1-3 TRBV9 NA TGTGCCAGCAGCGTAGAGGGGCTCAGCTCTGGAAACACCATATATTTT CASSVEGLSSGNTIYF
NA TRBJ1-2 TRBV2 NA TGTGCCAGCACCCGGCGGACGGGAGGGCAGCTCTATGGCTACACCTTC CASTRRTGGQLYGYTF
NA TRBJ2-7 TRBV5-1 NA NA CASSPGWGAGSGFF